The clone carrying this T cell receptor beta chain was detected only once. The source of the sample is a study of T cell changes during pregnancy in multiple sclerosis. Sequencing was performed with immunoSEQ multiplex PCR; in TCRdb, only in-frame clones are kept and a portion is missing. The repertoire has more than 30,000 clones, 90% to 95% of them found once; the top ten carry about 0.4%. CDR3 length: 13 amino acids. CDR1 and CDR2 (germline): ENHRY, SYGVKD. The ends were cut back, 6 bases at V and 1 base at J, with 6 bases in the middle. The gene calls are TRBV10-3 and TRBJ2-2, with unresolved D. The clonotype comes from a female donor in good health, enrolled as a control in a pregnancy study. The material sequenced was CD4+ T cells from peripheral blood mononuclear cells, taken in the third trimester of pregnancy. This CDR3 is CAIRTGNTGELFF. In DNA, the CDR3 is TGTGCCATCAGAACTGGGAACACCGGGGAGCTGTTTTTT.